This T cell receptor beta chain was documented in a study of blood T cell repertoires in COVID-19 (dated by TCRdb to the early 2020s). As for the study more broadly: Samples covering the acute and convalescent phases of COVID-19 were provided by collaborators in the United States, Italy and Spain. The repertoires were made available in a free public database intended to serve as a resource for research on the immune response to SARS-CoV-2. Deeply sampled blood TCRbeta repertoires from subjects exposed to, actively infected with, or recovered from COVID-19 were included in the dataset. Samples came from the ongoing ImmuneRACE study (first 160 participants) plus 1,254 subjects from 6 global collaborators. Sample metadata almost always included a de-identified subject ID, COVID-19 status, age in years and sex. HLA class I and class II types, where available, came from metadata supplied by the sample provider rather than from assay-based typing. The material from the prospective study consisted of cDNA or gDNA derived from T cells, B-cell-depleted T cells, or PBMCs.

Overall results and qualifications from the work: How much clinical and demographic metadata was included differed by source and by participant, and the metadata was provided uncurated.

In the prospective study, participants were about 18 to 90 years old, resided in approximately 22 geographic areas of the United States, and were enrolled through a virtual design. To assign participants to cohorts, the prospective study relied on clinical history that participants themselves reported in a screening survey and a study questionnaire. Recovered participants in ImmuneRACE Cohort 3 were defined as having two consecutive negative NP/OP PCR tests, clearance from a healthcare professional, or resolution of symptoms. In the prospective study, mobile phlebotomists collected whole blood, serum and a nasopharyngeal or oropharyngeal swab from each participant. Prospective study participants could optionally give additional blood draws and questionnaires over a roughly 2-month period. Blood samples from the prospective study were shipped frozen or at room temperature prior to DNA extraction.

Measured from the cysteine to the phenylalanine, the CDR3 is 15 residues long. Only the CDR3 DNA is retained, 45 bases long and in frame from the first base. Looking up the germline V gene yields CDR1 SGHAT and CDR2 FQNNGV. At the junction V is shortened by 8 bases and J by 5 bases; bases outside the gene matches: 11. A note on this clone: The target of this receptor is not known. Base-call qualities are not available, and no considerably larger clone is one nucleotide away.

TCRbeta CDR3 regions were amplified from genomic DNA by means of the immunoSEQ Assay, a bias-controlled multiplex PCR. Concerning the study's data processing: The number of nucleated cells in each sample was estimated from the amplification of reference gene primers within the assay. To quantify the absolute abundance of each unique TCRbeta CDR3 rearrangement, sequence reads were collapsed and filtered. For each sample, productive Simpson clonality was calculated as the square root of Simpson's diversity index across productive rearrangements. The immuneACCESS repertoire file appears here via TCRdb, limited to in-frame rearrangements. These files lack a portion of the clones; in checked studies, under half of the deficit traces to unresolved V genes, and the cause of the others is not known. V and J calls and clone size are as listed in that table; D and trimming were resolved from the DNA. The table for this sample lists around 250,000 clones; 80% to 90% of them were counted only once. The ten largest clonotypes hold around 16% of the sample.

The V gene is TRBV11-2 and the J gene is TRBJ1-4, with 7 bases in between that match TRBD1. The receptor was derived from a young man who had recovered from COVID-19. What was sequenced was PBMCs or T cells enriched from blood (not recorded which). For the CDR3, the sequence is CASSKGAGLNEKLFF. The bases are TGTGCCAGCTCAAAGGGGGCAGGACTAAATGAAAAACTGTTTTTT.